This entry features one T cell receptor beta chain sequence. Its antigen is not identified. The record originates from a study of CD4+ T cells in melanoma. Germline V gene data show CDR1 as MDHEN and CDR2 as SYDVKM. The CDR3 runs to 15 residues. Trimming took off 3 bases at V and 0 bases at J, with 10 bases between the two ends. Study results and caveats: Reportedly, melanoma neoantigen-specific CD4+ T cells showed varied differentiation states. CD8+ T cell, macrophage and B cell function reportedly correlated with neoantigen-specific CD4+ T cells.

The protocol was immunoSEQ multiplex PCR, while the TCRdb copy is restricted to in-frame clones and leaves out a portion. The sample holds 5,500 to 8,000 clones, about 70% seen once. The rearrangement uses TRBV28 and TRBJ2-3; tentative D call: TRBD2 (5 bases). The origin of this receptor is a human donor with melanoma. Sequencing was carried out using cells from a culture (not recorded whether cultured in vitro). In DNA, the CDR3 is TGTGCCAGCAGTTTTATAACGGGGAGCACAGATACGCAGTATTTT. This gives the protein CASSFITGSTDTQYF.